The entry below gives a single T cell receptor beta chain sequence along with its context. Antigen unknown. The data originate from a study of blood T cells in healthy people across ages. Background on the study: Template switching picked up about one barcoded beta molecule for each two T cells. Study observations and caveats: When one million T cells were used, diversity estimates were thought to be underestimates.

A second PCR of 7 to 11 cycles used a sample-barcoded 5' primer and a J-beta primer mix. TCRdb reprocessed the 5' RACE reads with MiXCR, giving one entry per CDR3 protein. Of about 680,000 distinct CDR3 sequences in the sample, approximately 50% were seen once. The CDR3 length is 11 residues. Trimming shortened V by 5 bases and J by 9 bases, and 11 bases separated the two germline ends. CDR1 is SEHNR, CDR2 FQNEAQ, per germline (reference sequence). The chain joins TRBV7-9 to TRBJ2-7; D gene ambiguous. This sequence originates from an older woman in good health. Sequencing was done on a sample of blood. As DNA, the CDR3 is TGTGCCAGCAGCGCGATCGGATGGCAGTACTTC. It codes for CASSAIGWQYF.